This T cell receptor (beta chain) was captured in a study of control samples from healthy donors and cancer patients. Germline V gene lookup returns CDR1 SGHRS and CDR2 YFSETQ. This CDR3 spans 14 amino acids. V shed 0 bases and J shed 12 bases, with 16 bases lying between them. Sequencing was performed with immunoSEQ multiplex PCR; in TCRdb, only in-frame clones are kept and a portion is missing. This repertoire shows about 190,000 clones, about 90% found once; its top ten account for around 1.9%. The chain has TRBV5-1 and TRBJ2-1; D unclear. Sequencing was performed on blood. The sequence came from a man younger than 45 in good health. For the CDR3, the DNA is TGCGCCAGCAGCTTGGGGCTAGACACTATGTGGCAGTTCTTC. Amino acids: CASSLGLDTMWQFF.